These 10 T cell receptor beta chains came from one sample sequenced in a study of CD8 T cells in Susac syndrome. It was with random hexamers that roughly 0.45 to 1 ug RNA was reverse transcribed. One entry per CDR3 protein, called by TCRdb with MiXCR from the immunoSEQ multiplex PCR reads. The table has about 150,000 distinct CDR3 sequences, around 96% seen once. The specimen sequenced was CD4+ T cells from PBMCs. The origin of the receptors is a human donor with Susac syndrome.

J is TRBJ1-1 and V is TRBV20-1, with D tentatively TRBD1 (5 bases). The CDR3 has 16 residues. Per the germline V gene, CDR1 is DFQATT and CDR2 is SNEGSKA (reference sequence). V was cut by 0 bases and J by 1 base, with 15 bases left in between. The CDR3 sequence is CSARDLTGPSNTEAFF. The CDR3 DNA reads TGCAGTGCTAGAGATCTCACAGGACCTTCGAACACTGAAGCTTTCTTT.

The gene calls are TRBV7-2 and TRBJ1-1; no clear D gene. CDR3 length equals 13 residues. The germline V and J ends were trimmed by 1 base and 2 bases, with 5 bases remaining between them. CDR1 is SGHTA and CDR2 is FQGNSA in the germline V gene. The CDR3 DNA reads as TGTGCCAGCAGCTTAGGCTTCAACACTGAAGCTTTCTTT. This gives the protein CASSLGFNTEAFF.

The chain combines TRBV12-3 or TRBV12-4 with TRBJ1-5; 9 bases fit TRBD1. Germline trimming cut 3 bases from V and 5 bases from J; bases unmatched to any gene: 5. This CDR3 spans 15 amino acids. The CDR3 spells CASSLGTGRDQPQHF. The CDR3 DNA reads TGTGCCAGCAGTTTGGGGACAGGGAGAGATCAGCCCCAGCATTTT.

The chain is built from TRBV19 and TRBJ1-2, with TRBD1 matching over 8 bases. The CDR3 loop spans 13 amino acids. V lost 3 bases, J lost 6 bases, and 3 bases stayed unmatched. Germline loops: CDR1 LNHDA, CDR2 SQIVND (reference sequence). The chain's CDR3 is CASSILDRDGYTF. The CDR3 DNA is TGTGCCAGTAGTATCCTGGACAGGGATGGCTACACCTTC.

The rearrangement joins TRBV12-3 or TRBV12-4 to TRBJ2-2, with 9 positions matching TRBD1. Unmatched junction bases numbered 6, after V lost 7 bases and J lost 3 bases. CDR3 size: 15 residues. The CDR3 loop is CASTGTGSDTGELFF. The CDR3, as DNA: TGTGCCAGCACCGGGACAGGGTCGGACACCGGGGAGCTGTTTTTT.

The gene calls are TRBV19 and TRBJ2-3; tentatively, D is TRBD2 (5 bases). The germline CDR1 and CDR2 sequences are LNHDA and SQIVND (reference sequence). The CDR3 is 13 residues long. V was clipped by 5 bases and J by 2 bases, with 8 bases between them. The CDR3 loop reads CASSSTITDTQYF. The CDR3 nucleotides read TGTGCCAGTAGTTCGACTATCACAGATACGCAGTATTTT. Using reference TRBV19 and TRBJ2-3 for the parts outside the CDR3, the full variable domain is DGGITQSPKYLFRKEGQNVTLSCEQNLNHDAMYWYRQDPGQGLRLIYYSQIVNDFQKGDIAEGYSVSREKKESFPLTVTSAQKNPTAFYLCASSSTITDTQYFGPGTRLTVL.

The chain has TRBV29-1 and TRBJ2-5, with D perhaps given as TRBD1 or TRBD2 (5 bases each). Looked up from germline, CDR1 is SQVTM and CDR2 is ANQGSEA. Trimming stripped 4 bases from V and 0 bases from J, with 15 bases between. This CDR3 contains 15 residues. CDR3 amino acids: CSVGGVGGYQETQYF. Written as DNA, the CDR3 is TGCAGCGTTGGAGGGGTCGGAGGCTACCAAGAGACCCAGTACTTC. The full variable domain, in which reference TRBV29-1 and TRBJ2-5 provide the parts outside the CDR3, is SAVISQKPSRDICQRGTSLTIQCQVDSQVTMMFWYRQQPGQSLTLIATANQGSEATYESGFVIDKFPISRPNLTFSTLTVSNMSPEDSSIYLCSVGGVGGYQETQYFGPGTRLLVL.

This rearrangement joins TRBV9 to TRBJ2-2; perhaps D is TRBD1 or TRBD2 (6 bases each). Trimming removed 4 bases at V and 7 bases at J, with 23 bases between. Germline loops: CDR1 SGDLS, CDR2 YYNGEE. The CDR3 is made up of 17 amino acids. CDR3 nucleotide sequence: TGTGCCAGCAGCCCACGGTCCGGGGGCGCGGGATACGGGGAGCTGTTTTTT. Amino acid sequence: CASSPRSGGAGYGELFF.

J is TRBJ2-5 and V is TRBV12-5; D is undetermined. This CDR3 has 14 residues. V lost 8 bases and J lost 4, with 17 bases in between. Per the germline V gene, CDR1 is LGHNT and CDR2 is FRNRAP. Here the CDR3 DNA reads TGTGCTAGTCGCTTGGGCCTTGATGGAGAGACCCAGTACTTC. It is translated as CASRLGLDGETQYF.

The genes are TRBV6-6 and TRBJ1-1; D remains ambiguous. Trimming removed 6 bases from V and 3 bases from J, with 11 bases in between. Germline CDR1 and CDR2: MNHNY and SVGAGI (reference sequence). The length of the CDR3 is 13 residues. DNA for the CDR3: TGTGCCAGCAGCCGAGAGAGGGACACTGAAGCTTTCTTT. Its translation is CASSRERDTEAFF.